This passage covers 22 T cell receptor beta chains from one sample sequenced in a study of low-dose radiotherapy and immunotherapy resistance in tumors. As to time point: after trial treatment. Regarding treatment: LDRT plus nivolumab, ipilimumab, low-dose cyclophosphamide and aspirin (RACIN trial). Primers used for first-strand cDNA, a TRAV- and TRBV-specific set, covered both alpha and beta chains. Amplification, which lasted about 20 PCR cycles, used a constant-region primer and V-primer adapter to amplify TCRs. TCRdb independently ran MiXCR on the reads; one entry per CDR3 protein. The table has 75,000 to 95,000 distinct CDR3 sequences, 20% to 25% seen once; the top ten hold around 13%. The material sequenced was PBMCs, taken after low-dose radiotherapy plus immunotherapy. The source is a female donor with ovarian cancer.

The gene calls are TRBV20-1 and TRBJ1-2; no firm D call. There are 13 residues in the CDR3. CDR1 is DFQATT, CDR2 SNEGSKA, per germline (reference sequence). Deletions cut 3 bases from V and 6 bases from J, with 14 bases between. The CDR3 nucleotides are TGCAGTGCTAGCGGGCACCCTACGGATGGCTACACCTTC. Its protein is CSASGHPTDGYTF.

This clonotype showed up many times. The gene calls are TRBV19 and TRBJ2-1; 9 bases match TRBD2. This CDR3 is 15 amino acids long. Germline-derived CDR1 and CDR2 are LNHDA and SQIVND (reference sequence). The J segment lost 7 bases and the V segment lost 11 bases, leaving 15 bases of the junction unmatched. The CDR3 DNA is TGTGCCTCGAAGGGGGCGGGAGGGCCGAGGAATGAGCAGTTCTTC. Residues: CASKGAGGPRNEQFF.

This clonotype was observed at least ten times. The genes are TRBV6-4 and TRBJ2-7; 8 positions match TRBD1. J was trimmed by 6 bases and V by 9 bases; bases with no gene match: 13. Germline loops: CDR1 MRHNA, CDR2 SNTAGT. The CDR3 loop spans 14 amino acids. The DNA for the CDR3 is TGTGCCAGGGACGACGACAGGGGATGGTGCGAGCAGTACTTC. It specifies CARDDDRGWCEQYF.

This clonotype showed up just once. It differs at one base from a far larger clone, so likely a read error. CDR3 in DNA: TGTGTCAGCAGCGGTCCGGGGCCTCACTATGGCTACACCTTC. Translating it yields CVSSGPGPHYGYTF. V usage is TRBV13 and J usage is TRBJ1-2; D is perhaps TRBD1 (5 bases). Per germline, CDR1 PRHDT and CDR2 FYEKMQ (reference sequence). This CDR3 is 14 amino acids long.

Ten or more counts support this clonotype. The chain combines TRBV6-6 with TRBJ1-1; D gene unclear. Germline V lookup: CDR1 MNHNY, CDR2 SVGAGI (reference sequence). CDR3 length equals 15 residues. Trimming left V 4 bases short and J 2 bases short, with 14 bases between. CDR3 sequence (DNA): TGTGCCAGCAGTTGGGAGGTGGCCATTAACACTGAAGCTTTCTTT. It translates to CASSWEVAINTEAFF.

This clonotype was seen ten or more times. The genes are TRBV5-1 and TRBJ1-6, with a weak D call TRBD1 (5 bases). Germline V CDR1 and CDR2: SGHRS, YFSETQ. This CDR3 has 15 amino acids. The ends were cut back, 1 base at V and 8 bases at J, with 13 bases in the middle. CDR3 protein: CASSLNRMGDSPLHF. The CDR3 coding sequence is TGCGCCAGCAGCTTGAATCGCATGGGGGATTCACCCCTCCACTTT.

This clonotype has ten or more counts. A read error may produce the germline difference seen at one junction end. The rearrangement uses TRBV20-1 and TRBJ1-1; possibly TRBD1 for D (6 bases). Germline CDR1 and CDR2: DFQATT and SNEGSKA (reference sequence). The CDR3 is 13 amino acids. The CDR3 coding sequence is TGCAGTGCCCAGGGCCCACGGGACACTGCAGCTTTCTTT. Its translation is CSAQGPRDTAAFF.

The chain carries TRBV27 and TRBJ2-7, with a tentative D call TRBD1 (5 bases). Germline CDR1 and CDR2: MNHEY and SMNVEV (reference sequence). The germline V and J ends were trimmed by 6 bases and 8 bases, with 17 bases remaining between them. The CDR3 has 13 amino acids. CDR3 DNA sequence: TGTGCCAGCAGCCGTCCCGACAGTACGAAGCAGTACTTC. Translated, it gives CASSRPDSTKQYF.

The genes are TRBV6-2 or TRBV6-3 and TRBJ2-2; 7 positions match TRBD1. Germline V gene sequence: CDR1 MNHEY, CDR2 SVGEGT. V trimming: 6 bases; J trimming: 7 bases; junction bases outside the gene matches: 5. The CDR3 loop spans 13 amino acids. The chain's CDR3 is CASRRGGGGELFF. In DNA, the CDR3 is TGTGCCAGCAGGAGAGGGGGCGGCGGGGAGCTGTTTTTT.

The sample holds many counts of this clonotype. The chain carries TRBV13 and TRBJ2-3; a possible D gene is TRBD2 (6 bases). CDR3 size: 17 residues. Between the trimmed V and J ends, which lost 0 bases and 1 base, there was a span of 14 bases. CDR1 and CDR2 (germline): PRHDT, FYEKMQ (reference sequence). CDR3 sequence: CASSLGFQAGRTDTQYF. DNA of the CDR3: TGTGCCAGCAGCTTAGGGTTTCAGGCGGGACGCACAGATACGCAGTATTTT.

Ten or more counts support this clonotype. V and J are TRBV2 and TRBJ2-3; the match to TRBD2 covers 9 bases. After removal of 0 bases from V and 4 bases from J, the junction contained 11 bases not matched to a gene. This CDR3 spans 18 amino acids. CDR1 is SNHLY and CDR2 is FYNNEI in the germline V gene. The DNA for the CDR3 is TGTGCCAGCAGTGAAGCTAAGGGGACTAGCCCTTCGGCAGATACGCAGTATTTT. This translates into CASSEAKGTSPSADTQYF. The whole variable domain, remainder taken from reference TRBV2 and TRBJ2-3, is EPEVTQTPSHQVTQMGQEVILRCVPISNHLYFYWYRQILGQKVEFLVSFYNNEISEKSEIFDDQFSVERPDGSNFTLKIRSTKLEDSAMYFCASSEAKGTSPSADTQYFGPGTRLTVL.

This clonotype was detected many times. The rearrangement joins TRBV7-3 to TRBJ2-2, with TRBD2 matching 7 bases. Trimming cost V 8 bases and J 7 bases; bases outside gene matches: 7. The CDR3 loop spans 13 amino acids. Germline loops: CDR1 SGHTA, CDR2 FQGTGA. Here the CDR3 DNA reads TGTGCCAGCTCTAAGGGAGGGGTCGGGGAGCTGTTTTTT. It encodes CASSKGGVGELFF.

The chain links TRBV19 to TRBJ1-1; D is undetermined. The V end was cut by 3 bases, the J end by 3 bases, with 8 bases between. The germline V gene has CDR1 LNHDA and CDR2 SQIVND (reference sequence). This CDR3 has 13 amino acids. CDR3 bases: TGTGCCAGTAGTATTTTGCGAGACACTGAAGCTTTCTTT. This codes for CASSILRDTEAFF.

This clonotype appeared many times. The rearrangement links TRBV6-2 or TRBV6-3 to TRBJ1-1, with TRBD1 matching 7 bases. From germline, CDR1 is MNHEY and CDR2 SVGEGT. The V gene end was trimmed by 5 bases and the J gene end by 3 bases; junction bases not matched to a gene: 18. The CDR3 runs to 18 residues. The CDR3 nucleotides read TGTGCCAGCAGTCTACCCCTTTCTTCGACAGGGAGGGACACTGAAGCTTTCTTT. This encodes CASSLPLSSTGRDTEAFF.

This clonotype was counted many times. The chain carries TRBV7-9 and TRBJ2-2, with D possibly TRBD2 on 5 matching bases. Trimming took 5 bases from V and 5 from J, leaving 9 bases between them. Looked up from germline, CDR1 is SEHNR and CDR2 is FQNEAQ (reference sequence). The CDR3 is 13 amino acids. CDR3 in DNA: TGTGCCAGCAGCGCACTAGGAACCGGGGAGCTGTTTTTT. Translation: CASSALGTGELFF.

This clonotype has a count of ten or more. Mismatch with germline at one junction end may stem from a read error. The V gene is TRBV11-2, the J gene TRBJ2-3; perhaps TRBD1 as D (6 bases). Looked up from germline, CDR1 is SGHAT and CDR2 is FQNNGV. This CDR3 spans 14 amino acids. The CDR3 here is CASRLGQSTDTQYF. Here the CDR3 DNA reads TGTGCCAGCAGGTTAGGACAGAGCACAGATACGCAGTATTTT.

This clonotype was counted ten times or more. The CDR3 sequence: CASSLDRTRTSTDTQYF. CDR3 nucleotides: TGTGCCAGCAGCTTAGACCGGACCAGAACTAGCACAGATACGCAGTATTTT. The V gene is TRBV7-8, the J gene TRBJ2-3, with D hard to call. The CDR3 spans 17 residues. V was shortened by 1 base and J by 0 bases, with 14 bases between the two germline ends. CDR1 is SGHVS and CDR2 is FQNEAQ in the germline V gene.

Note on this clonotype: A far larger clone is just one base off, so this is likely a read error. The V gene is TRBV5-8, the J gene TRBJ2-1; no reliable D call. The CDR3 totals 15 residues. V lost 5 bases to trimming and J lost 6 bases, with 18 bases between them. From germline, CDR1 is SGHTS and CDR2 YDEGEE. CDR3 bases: TGTGCCAGCAGATCCGAGCGCGGACGTGGCAATGAGCAGTTCTTC. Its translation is CASRSERGRGNEQFF.

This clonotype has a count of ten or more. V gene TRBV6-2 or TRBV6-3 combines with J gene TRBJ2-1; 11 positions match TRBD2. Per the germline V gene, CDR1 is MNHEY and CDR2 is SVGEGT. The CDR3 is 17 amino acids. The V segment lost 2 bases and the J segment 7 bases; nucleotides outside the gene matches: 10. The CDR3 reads CASSYDPAASGRNEQFF. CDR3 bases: TGTGCCAGCAGTTACGACCCTGCGGCTAGCGGGAGGAATGAGCAGTTCTTC.

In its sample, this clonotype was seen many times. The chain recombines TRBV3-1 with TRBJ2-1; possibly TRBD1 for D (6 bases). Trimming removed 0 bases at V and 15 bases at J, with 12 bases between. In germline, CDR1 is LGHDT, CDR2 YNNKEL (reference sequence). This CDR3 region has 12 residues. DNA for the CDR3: TGTGCCAGCAGCCAAGAAGTGGGGGCTCTGTTCTTC. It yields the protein CASSQEVGALFF.

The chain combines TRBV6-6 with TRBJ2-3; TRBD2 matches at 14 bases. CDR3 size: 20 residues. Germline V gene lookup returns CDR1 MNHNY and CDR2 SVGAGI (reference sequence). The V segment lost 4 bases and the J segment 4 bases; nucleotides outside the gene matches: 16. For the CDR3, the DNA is TGTGCCAGCAGTTCAAGGACTAGCGGGGGGCCTAAACGGGGTCCAGATACGCAGTATTTT. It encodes CASSSRTSGGPKRGPDTQYF.

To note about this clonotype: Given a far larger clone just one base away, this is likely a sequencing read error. CDR3 DNA: TGTGCCAGCAGCCGTAACGGGAACACTGGAGCTTTCTTT. It encodes CASSRNGNTGAFF. This chain uses TRBV6-1 with TRBJ1-1; D is unclear. Germline CDR1 reads MNHNS; CDR2 reads SASEGT. This CDR3 comprises 13 residues.